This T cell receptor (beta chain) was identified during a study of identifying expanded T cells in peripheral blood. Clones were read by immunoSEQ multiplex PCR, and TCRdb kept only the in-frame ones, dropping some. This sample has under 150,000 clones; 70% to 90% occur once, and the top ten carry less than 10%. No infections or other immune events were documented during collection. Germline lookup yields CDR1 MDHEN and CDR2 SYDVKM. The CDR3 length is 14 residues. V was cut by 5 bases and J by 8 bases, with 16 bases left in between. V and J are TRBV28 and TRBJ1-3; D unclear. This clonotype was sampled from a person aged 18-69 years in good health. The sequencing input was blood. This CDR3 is CASSNPPPEYTIYF. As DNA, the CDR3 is TGTGCCAGCAGTAACCCTCCCCCAGAGTACACCATATATTTT.